The 32 T cell receptor beta chains below all came from one sample that was sequenced in a study of shared clonotypes between healthy human individuals. Method: immunoSEQ multiplex PCR; TCRdb's copy keeps in-frame clones and lacks some. Of 90,000 to 100,000 clones in the sample, around 47% are singletons; the top ten hold over 13%. Material: PBMCs. These receptors were taken from a woman aged 35 to 49 in good health. Some clones in this sample may be carry-over from other donors' samples.

This clone was seen repeatedly, ten times or more. At one end, the junction sequence differs from germline, possibly due to a read error. CDR3 DNA sequence: TGTGCCAGCAGCTTAGTGGGGGTCCGCACCTACGGGCAGTACTTC. It translates to CASSLVGVRTYGQYF. The rearrangement links TRBV7-9 to TRBJ2-7; D is perhaps TRBD1 or TRBD2 (5 bases each). CDR3 length: 15 amino acids. The germline V gene has CDR1 SEHNR and CDR2 FQNEAQ (reference sequence).

The rearrangement joins TRBV21-1 to TRBJ2-7; the tabulated D call, TRBD1, remains unverified against the DNA. TRBV21-1 is reported as a pseudogene. The CDR3 has 19 amino acids. The CDR3 sequence is CASSMRSGQGAEFDYEQYF. CDR3 in DNA: TGTGCCAGCAGTATGCGATCGGGACAGGGGGCAGAATTCGACTACGAGCAGTACTTC.

For this clone: A much bigger clone sits one base away, suggesting this may be a read error. It is likely a read error, because the conserved phenylalanine at the end of the CDR3 is missing. The V gene is TRBV5-6, the J gene TRBJ1-1; D is undetermined. V was trimmed by 1 base and J by 5 bases, leaving 12 bases between them. This CDR3 contains 14 residues. Germline V lookup: CDR1 SGHDT, CDR2 YYEEEE. The CDR3 DNA sequence: TGTGCCAGCAGCTTGAAAAACGGAAGGACTGAAGCTTTCCTT. This codes for CASSLKNGRTEAFL.

Points on this clone: Only one base separates this from a far larger clonotype, so it likely reflects a read error. The CDR3 is CDWRLAGGQTQYF. The CDR3 DNA reads as TGTGACTGGCGCCTGGCGGGGGGGCAGACCCAGTACTTC. The chain couples TRBV30 to TRBJ2-5; TRBD2 matches 9 bases. CDR3 length: 13 amino acids. Germline V gene data show CDR1 as GTSNPN and CDR2 as SVGIG (reference sequence).

This clone was found many times. The chain carries TRBV29-1 and TRBJ2-5; tentative D call: TRBD2 (6 bases). CDR3 length: 14 residues. CDR1 is SQVTM and CDR2 is ANQGSEA in the germline V gene. Trimming left V 4 bases short and J 4 bases short, with 16 bases between. This chain's CDR3 is CSVGTGRGIETQYF. CDR3 nucleotides: TGCAGCGTTGGCACGGGGCGGGGAATAGAGACCCAGTACTTC.

The rearrangement links TRBV4-3 to TRBJ2-1; 13 nucleotides align to TRBD2. Trimming took 3 bases from V and 6 from J; bases not matched to a gene: 11. Germline V gene data show CDR1 as LGHNA and CDR2 as YSLEER. This CDR3 region has 18 residues. DNA for the CDR3: TGCGCCAGCAGCCAGCCACTAGCGGGAGGGAGTTTATTCAATGAGCAGTTCTTC. It is translated as CASSQPLAGGSLFNEQFF.

This clone occurred many times. The chain couples TRBV28 to TRBJ1-1; 8 bases align to TRBD1. Germline CDR1 MDHEN, CDR2 SYDVKM. V shed 6 bases and J 1 base; nucleotides not matched to a gene: 7. The CDR3 length is 15 residues. CDR3 nucleotide sequence: TGTGCCAGCAGGTCCCAGGGGGCGGGGAACACTGAAGCTTTCTTT. It encodes CASRSQGAGNTEAFF. Drawing the rest from reference TRBV28 and TRBJ1-1, the complete variable domain is DVKVTQSSRYLVKRTGEKVFLECVQDMDHENMFWYRQDPGLGLRLIYFSYDVKMKEKGDIPEGYSVSREKKERFSLILESASTNQTSMYLCASRSQGAGNTEAFFGQGTRLTVV.

Remarks on this clone: Given a far larger clone just one base away, this is likely a sequencing read error. The V call is TRBV9, the J call TRBJ1-4; 9 positions agree with TRBD1. Looked up from germline, CDR1 is SGDLS and CDR2 is YYNGEE. This CDR3 has 14 residues. The J segment lost 8 bases and the V segment lost 5 bases, leaving 7 bases of the junction unmatched. The CDR3 region has the DNA TGTGCCAGCAGTTCGGGACAGGGCGAAGAAAAACTGTTTTTT. Amino acid sequence: CASSSGQGEEKLFF.

This clone was counted only a few times. The rearrangement joins TRBV21-1 to TRBJ2-7; the table names TRBD2, a call not compared with the DNA. TRBV21-1 is classified as a pseudogene. There are 11 residues in the CDR3. In DNA, the CDR3 is TGTGCCAGCGGATCAAGCGGGAGGGTATACTTC. It yields the protein CASGSSGRVYF.

This clone was seen more than once but under ten times. This sequence joins TRBV27 and TRBJ2-7, with D unclear. In germline, CDR1 is MNHEY, CDR2 SMNVEV (reference sequence). The ends were cut back, 4 bases at V and 6 bases at J, with 13 bases in the middle. This CDR3 has 13 residues. The CDR3 loop is CASSSPMGAEQYF. In DNA, the CDR3 is TGTGCCAGCAGTTCCCCGATGGGCGCCGAGCAGTACTTC.

This sequence joins TRBV21-1 and TRBJ2-5. TRBV21-1 is designated a pseudogene. The CDR3 length is 16 residues. CDR3 coding DNA: TGTGCCAGCAGCAAACGGGGGCAGGGAGAGCAAGAGACCCAGTACTTC. This encodes CASSKRGQGEQETQYF.

The sample holds one count of this clone. This CDR3 is also generated by other DNA sequences in the sample. The chain couples TRBV5-6 to TRBJ2-6; possible D gene TRBD2, 6 bases. The germline V and J ends were trimmed by 3 bases and 1 base, with 8 bases remaining between them. This CDR3 has 15 amino acids. Looked up from germline, CDR1 is SGHDT and CDR2 is YYEEEE. The CDR3 here is CASSWGVSGANVLTF. CDR3 in DNA: TGTGCCAGCAGCTGGGGGGTATCTGGGGCCAACGTCCTGACTTTC.

The J gene is TRBJ2-5, the V gene TRBV20-1; perhaps TRBD1 as D (5 bases). Trimming cost V 3 bases and J 11 bases, with 10 bases left between them. The CDR3 covers 10 residues. Germline loops: CDR1 DFQATT, CDR2 SNEGSKA (reference sequence). DNA of the CDR3: TGCAGTGCTAGTTCGACAGAGCAGTACTTC. Protein product: CSASSTEQYF.

With regard to this clone: A far larger clone is a single base away, which makes a read error likely. This chain connects TRBV2 to TRBJ1-5; 9 nucleotides align to TRBD1. Trimming removed 8 bases from V and 6 bases from J; junction bases left unmatched: 8. The CDR3 is 14 amino acids. Germline CDR1 reads SNHLY; CDR2 reads FYNNEI. The CDR3 DNA sequence: TGTGCCAGCGGTTCTGACAGGGGGATTCAGCCCCAGCATTTT. It codes for CASGSDRGIQPQHF.

The V and J genes are TRBV28 and TRBJ2-2; D not resolved. The CDR3 is 15 residues long. CDR1 MDHEN and CDR2 SYDVKM come from the germline V gene. Trimming shortened V by 5 bases and J by 6 bases, and 16 bases separated the two germline ends. The CDR3 loop reads CASSSARPPAGELFF. In nucleotides, the CDR3 is TGTGCCAGCAGTAGCGCCAGACCCCCAGCCGGGGAGCTGTTTTTT.

This clone was picked up a small number of times. The rearrangement uses TRBV6-1 and TRBJ1-3; D not resolved. Germline assignment: CDR1 MNHNS and CDR2 SASEGT. The length of the CDR3 is 12 residues. The V gene lost 10 bases and the J gene lost 0 bases, with 7 bases spanning the gap. In DNA, the CDR3 is TGTGCCACCCACAGCTCTGGAAACACCATATATTTT. It encodes CATHSSGNTIYF.

CDR3 coding DNA: TGCGCCAGCAGCCCGGGACTAGCGGGAGAGGGGACAGATACGCAGTATTTT. It translates to CASSPGLAGEGTDTQYF. The chain is built from TRBV5-2 and TRBJ2-3; the table's D gene call, TRBD2, was not cross checked with the DNA. TRBV5-2 corresponds to a pseudogene. CDR3 length equals 17 residues.

CDR3 nucleotide sequence: TGTGCCAGCAGTTACTCGGCGGGAGGGAGTCCCAATGAGCAGTTCTTC. Translation: CASSYSAGGSPNEQFF. The rearrangement joins TRBV6-5 to TRBJ2-1; 9 nucleotides match TRBD2. With V trimmed by 0 bases and J by 6 bases, 6 bases remained unmatched. From germline, CDR1 is MNHEY and CDR2 SVGAGI. The CDR3 length is 16 residues.

This clone was observed at least ten times. The chain combines TRBV5-6 with TRBJ2-1; D gene ambiguous. Trimming stripped 5 bases from V and 4 bases from J, with 10 bases between. The CDR3 has 13 amino acids. Looked up from germline, CDR1 is SGHDT and CDR2 is YYEEEE. This CDR3 reads CASRPGTYNEQFF. CDR3 in DNA: TGTGCCAGCAGACCCGGCACATACAATGAGCAGTTCTTC.

The rearrangement joins TRBV9 to TRBJ2-2, with 10 bases that match TRBD2. Germline-derived CDR1 and CDR2 are SGDLS and YYNGEE. J gave up 4 bases and V 4 bases, and 1 base lay outside the gene matches. This CDR3 region has 14 residues. The CDR3 here is CASSLAGVTGELFF. The CDR3 region has the DNA TGTGCCAGCAGCCTAGCGGGGGTCACCGGGGAGCTGTTTTTT.

About this clone: A far larger clone is only one base removed, so a read error is likely. The chain combines TRBV27 with TRBJ2-7, with TRBD1 matching 8 bases. Germline CDR1 reads MNHEY; CDR2 reads SMNVEV (reference sequence). This CDR3 contains 14 residues. CDR3 amino acids: CAGSSSQGALEQYF. In DNA form, the CDR3 reads TGTGCCGGCAGTTCTTCCCAGGGGGCCCTCGAGCAGTACTTC.

Details on this clone: Since a far larger clone is one base different, this is likely a read error. The sample has other DNA sequences that encode this CDR3 too. This chain uses TRBV30 with TRBJ2-4; D is uncertain. This CDR3 contains 14 residues. Per the germline V gene, CDR1 is GTSNPN and CDR2 is SVGIG (reference sequence). The CDR3 is CAWSPLLAKNIQYF. Here the CDR3 DNA reads TGCGCCTGGAGCCCCCTCCTAGCCAAAAACATTCAGTACTTC.

The chain links TRBV29-1 to TRBJ2-3, with TRBD2 matching over 9 bases. CDR1 and CDR2 (germline): SQVTM, ANQGSEA. The CDR3 consists of 15 residues. V lost 7 bases, J lost 3 bases, and 11 bases stayed unmatched. The CDR3 bases are TGCAGCGCCGGCTTGTTTAGCGGGAGAACAGATACGCAGTATTTT. Translated: CSAGLFSGRTDTQYF.

This clone has a single count. Without the conserved terminal phenylalanine or tryptophan, this CDR3 likely stems from a read error. This chain's CDR3 is CANSLRQQGSNQPQHL. In DNA, the CDR3 is TGTGCCAATAGTTTAAGACAACAGGGGAGCAATCAGCCCCAGCATCTT. The rearrangement uses TRBV19 and TRBJ1-5; 7 bases align to TRBD1. The CDR3 has 16 amino acids. CDR1 is LNHDA, CDR2 SQIVND, per germline (reference sequence).

DNA for the CDR3: TGTGCCAGCTCACCACTAGCGGGAGACACCGGGGAGCTGTTTTTT. Protein sequence: CASSPLAGDTGELFF. This rearrangement joins TRBV18 to TRBJ2-2, with 9 bases aligning to TRBD2. With V trimmed by 1 base and J by 3 bases, 0 bases remained unmatched. Germline loops: CDR1 KGHSH, CDR2 LQKENI. CDR3 length equals 15 residues.

In its sample, this clone was seen many times. The chain recombines TRBV5-1 with TRBJ2-7; D is unresolved. The CDR3 covers 15 residues. V lost 1 base to trimming and J lost 3 bases, with 14 bases between them. The germline gives CDR1 SGHRS, CDR2 YFSETQ. The CDR3 sequence: CASSLLGSTLYEQYF. In DNA, the CDR3 is TGCGCCAGCAGCTTGCTCGGCAGCACGCTCTACGAGCAGTACTTC.

This chain connects TRBV29-1 to TRBJ2-3, with 8 bases lining up with TRBD1. CDR3 length: 14 amino acids. Looked up from germline, CDR1 is SQVTM and CDR2 is ANQGSEA. The J segment lost 1 base and the V segment lost 4 bases, leaving 4 bases of the junction unmatched. CDR3 sequence: CSVAGTGGTDTQYF. The CDR3 bases are TGCAGCGTTGCAGGGACAGGAGGCACAGATACGCAGTATTTT.

The chain has TRBV7-3 and TRBJ2-7; 11 bases fit TRBD2. Germline V lookup: CDR1 SGHTA, CDR2 FQGTGA. The J segment lost 3 bases and the V segment lost 5 bases, leaving 3 bases of the junction unmatched. The length of the CDR3 is 14 residues. The CDR3 is CASSPTSGNYEQYF. CDR3 DNA: TGTGCCAGCAGCCCGACTAGCGGGAACTACGAGCAGTACTTC.

This sequence joins TRBV4-1 and TRBJ2-5; D may correspond to TRBD1 or TRBD2 (5 bases each). The J call may be wrong; the DNA end is better matched by TRBJ2-7. The CDR3 spans 13 residues. Germline CDR1 and CDR2: MGHRA and YSYEKL. The CDR3 DNA sequence: TGCGCCAGCAGCCAAGAGAGGGGAGACGAGCAGTACTTC. Its protein is CASSQERGDEQYF.

CDR3 DNA sequence: TGTGCCAGCAGCCCCGGGAAGACCTACGAGCAGTACTTC. Protein sequence: CASSPGKTYEQYF. The chain links TRBV27 to TRBJ2-5; a possible D gene is TRBD2 (5 bases). The J call may not be correct, given that the DNA end is closer to TRBJ2-7. This CDR3 contains 13 residues. Germline V gives CDR1 MNHEY, CDR2 SMNVEV (reference sequence).

The gene calls are TRBV5-6 and TRBJ2-7; 10 positions agree with TRBD1. The CDR3 spans 15 residues. In germline, CDR1 is SGHDT, CDR2 YYEEEE. V was clipped by 4 bases and J by 3 bases; unmatched bases: 7. Written as DNA, the CDR3 is TGTGCCAGCAGCCCAGGGACAGGGGTTATCTACGAGCAGTACTTC. As protein: CASSPGTGVIYEQYF.

The genes are TRBV4-1 and TRBJ2-7; D may be TRBD1 (7 bases). V lost 4 bases and J 0 bases, leaving 13 bases between the germline ends. CDR3 length: 15 amino acids. CDR1 MGHRA and CDR2 YSYEKL come from the germline V gene. CDR3 bases: TGCGCCAGCAGCCCAGGGGGGACGGGCTCCTACGAGCAGTACTTC. It yields the protein CASSPGGTGSYEQYF.